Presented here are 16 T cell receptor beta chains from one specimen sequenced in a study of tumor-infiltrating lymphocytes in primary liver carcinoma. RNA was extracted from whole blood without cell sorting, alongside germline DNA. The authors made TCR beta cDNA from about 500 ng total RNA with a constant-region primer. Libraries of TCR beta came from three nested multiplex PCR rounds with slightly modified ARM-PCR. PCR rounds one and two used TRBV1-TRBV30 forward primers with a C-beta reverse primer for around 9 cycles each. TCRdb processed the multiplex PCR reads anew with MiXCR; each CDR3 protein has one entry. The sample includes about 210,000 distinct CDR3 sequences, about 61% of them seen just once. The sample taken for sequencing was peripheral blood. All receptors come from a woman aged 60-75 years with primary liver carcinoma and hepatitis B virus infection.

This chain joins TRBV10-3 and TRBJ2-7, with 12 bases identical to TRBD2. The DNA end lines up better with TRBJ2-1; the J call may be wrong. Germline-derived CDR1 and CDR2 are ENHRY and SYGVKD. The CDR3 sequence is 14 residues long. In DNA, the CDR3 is TGTGCCACGTCCCTAGCGGGAGGGCAGAAGGAGCAGTTCTTC. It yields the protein CATSLAGGQKEQFF.

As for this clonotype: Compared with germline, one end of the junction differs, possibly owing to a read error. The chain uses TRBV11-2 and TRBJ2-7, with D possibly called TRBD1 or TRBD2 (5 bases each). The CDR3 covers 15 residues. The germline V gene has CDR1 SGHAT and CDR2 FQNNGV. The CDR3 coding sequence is TGTGGCAGCAGCTTAAGTGTGGGGGACTCCTACGAGCAGTACTTC. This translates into CGSSLSVGDSYEQYF.

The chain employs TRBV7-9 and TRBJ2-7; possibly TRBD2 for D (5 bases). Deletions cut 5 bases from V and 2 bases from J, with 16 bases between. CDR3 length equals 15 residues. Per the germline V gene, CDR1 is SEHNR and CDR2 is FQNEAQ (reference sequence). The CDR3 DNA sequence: TGTGCCAGCAGCCTAGGCGGCGGGTCAACCTACGAGCAGTACTTC. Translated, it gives CASSLGGGSTYEQYF.

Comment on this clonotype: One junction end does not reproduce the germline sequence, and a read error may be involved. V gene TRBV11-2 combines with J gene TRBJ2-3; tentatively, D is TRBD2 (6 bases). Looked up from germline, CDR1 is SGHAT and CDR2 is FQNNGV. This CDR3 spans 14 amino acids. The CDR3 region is CASIRDWYTDTRYF. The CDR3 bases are TGTGCCAGTATCCGGGACTGGTACACAGATACGCGGTATTTT.

CDR3 DNA: TGTGCCAGCAGCCTGGACGGGGGGGATACGCAGTATTTT. The encoded protein is CASSLDGGDTQYF. V gene TRBV5-4 combines with J gene TRBJ2-3; 7 nucleotides line up with TRBD2. The V and J ends lost 4 bases and 6 bases, in that order; junction bases with no gene match: 5. From germline, CDR1 is SGHNT and CDR2 YYREEE (reference sequence). CDR3 length: 13 amino acids. The full variable domain, in which reference TRBV5-4 and TRBJ2-3 provide the parts outside the CDR3, is ETGVTQSPTHLIKTRGQQVTLRCSSQSGHNTVSWYQQALGQGPQFIFQYYREEENGRGNFPPRFSGLQFPNYSSELNVNALELDDSALYLCASSLDGGDTQYFGPGTRLTVL.

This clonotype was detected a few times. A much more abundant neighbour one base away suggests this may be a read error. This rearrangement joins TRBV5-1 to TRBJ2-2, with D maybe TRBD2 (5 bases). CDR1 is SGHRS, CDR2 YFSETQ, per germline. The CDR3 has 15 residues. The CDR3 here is CVSSLARSGTGELFF. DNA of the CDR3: TGCGTCAGCAGCTTGGCCAGATCGGGGACCGGGGAGCTGTTTTTT.

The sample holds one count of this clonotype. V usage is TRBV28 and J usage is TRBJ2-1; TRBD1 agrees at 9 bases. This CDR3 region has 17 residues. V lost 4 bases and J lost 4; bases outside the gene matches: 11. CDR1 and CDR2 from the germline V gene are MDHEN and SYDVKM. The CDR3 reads CASSSPAGTGNYNEQFF. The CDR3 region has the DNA TGTGCCAGCAGTTCCCCGGCCGGGACAGGGAATTACAATGAGCAGTTCTTC.

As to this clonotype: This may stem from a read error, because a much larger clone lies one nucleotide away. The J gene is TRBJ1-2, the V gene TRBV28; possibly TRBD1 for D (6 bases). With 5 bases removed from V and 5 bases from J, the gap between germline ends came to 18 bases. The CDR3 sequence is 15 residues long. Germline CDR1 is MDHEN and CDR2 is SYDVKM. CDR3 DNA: TGTGCCAGCAGTGCCGGGGGGGCCCGGAGGTATGGCTACACCTTC. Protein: CASSAGGARRYGYTF.

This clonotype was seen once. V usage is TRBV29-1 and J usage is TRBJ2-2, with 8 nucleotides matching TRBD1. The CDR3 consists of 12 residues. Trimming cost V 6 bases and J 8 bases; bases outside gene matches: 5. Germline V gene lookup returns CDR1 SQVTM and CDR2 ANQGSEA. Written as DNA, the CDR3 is TGCAGCGTGGCAGGGGGCACAGGGGAGCTGTTTTTT. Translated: CSVAGGTGELFF.

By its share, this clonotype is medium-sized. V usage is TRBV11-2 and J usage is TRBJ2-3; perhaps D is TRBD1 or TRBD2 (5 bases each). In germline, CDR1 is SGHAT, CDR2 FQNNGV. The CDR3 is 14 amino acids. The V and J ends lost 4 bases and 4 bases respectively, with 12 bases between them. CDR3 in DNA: TGTGCCAGCAGCTCGGGGCAAACCGCAGATACGCAGTATTTT. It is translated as CASSSGQTADTQYF.

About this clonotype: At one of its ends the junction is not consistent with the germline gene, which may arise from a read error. CDR3 nucleotide sequence: TGCAGCGGCGGACAGGGGAACACCGGGAAGCTGTTTTTT. Amino acid sequence: CSGGQGNTGKLFF. The chain recombines TRBV29-1 with TRBJ2-2, with 9 bases that match TRBD1. The V gene's germline CDR1 is SQVTM and CDR2 ANQGSEA. The CDR3 has 13 amino acids.

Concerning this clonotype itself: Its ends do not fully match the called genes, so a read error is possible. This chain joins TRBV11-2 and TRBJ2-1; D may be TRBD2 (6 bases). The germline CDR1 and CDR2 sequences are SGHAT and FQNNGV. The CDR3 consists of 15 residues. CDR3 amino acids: CASSQTRGPYNEQFF. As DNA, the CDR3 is TGTGCCAGCAGCCAGACTAGAGGGCCCTATAATGAGCAGTTCTTC.

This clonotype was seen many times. CDR3 DNA sequence: TGTGCCAGCCGGGGACTAGCGGGATCTATCTACAATGAGCAGTTCTTC. Translation gives CASRGLAGSIYNEQFF. The chain joins TRBV12-3 or TRBV12-4 to TRBJ2-1; TRBD2 matches at 13 bases. The CDR3 extends over 16 amino acids. V was clipped by 8 bases and J by 3 bases; unmatched bases: 7.

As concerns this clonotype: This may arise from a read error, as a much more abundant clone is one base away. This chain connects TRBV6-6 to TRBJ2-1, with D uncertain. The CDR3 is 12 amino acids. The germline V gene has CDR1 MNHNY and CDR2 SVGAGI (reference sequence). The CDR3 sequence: CVSSQIRDEQFF. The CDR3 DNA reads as TGTGTCAGCAGCCAAATTAGGGATGAGCAGTTCTTC.

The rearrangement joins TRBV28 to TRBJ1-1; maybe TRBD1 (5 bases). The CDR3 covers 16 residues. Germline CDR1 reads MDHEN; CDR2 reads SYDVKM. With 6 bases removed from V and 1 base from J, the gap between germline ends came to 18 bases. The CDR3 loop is CASSLGWGASNTEAFF. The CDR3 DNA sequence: TGTGCCAGCAGCCTAGGGTGGGGCGCGTCGAACACTGAAGCTTTCTTT. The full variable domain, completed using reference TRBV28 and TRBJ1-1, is DVKVTQSSRYLVKRTGEKVFLECVQDMDHENMFWYRQDPGLGLRLIYFSYDVKMKEKGDIPEGYSVSREKKERFSLILESASTNQTSMYLCASSLGWGASNTEAFFGQGTRLTVV.

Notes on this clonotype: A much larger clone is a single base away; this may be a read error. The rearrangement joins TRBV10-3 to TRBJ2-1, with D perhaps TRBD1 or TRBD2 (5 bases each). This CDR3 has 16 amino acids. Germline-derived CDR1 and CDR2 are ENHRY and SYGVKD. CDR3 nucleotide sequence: TGTGCCATCAGTCGGGTCGGGGACGTAACGGACAATAAGCAGTTCTTC. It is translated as CAISRVGDVTDNKQFF.